This T cell receptor beta chain was sequenced during a study of response to subunit inactivated influenza vaccine. Using its own MiXCR run on the RT-PCR reads, TCRdb lists one record per CDR3 protein. The sample has approximately 520,000 distinct CDR3 sequences, about 17% seen once. V lost 4 bases to trimming and J lost 5 bases, with 18 bases between them. Germline CDR1 SGHDT, CDR2 YYEEEE. CDR3 size: 15 residues. The receptor was derived from a man between 45 and 75 years old who received an inactivated influenza vaccine. The source material was CD4+ T cells sorted from PBMCs, sampled less than 25 months after vaccination. The gene calls are TRBV5-6 and TRBJ2-5; TRBD2 might be the D (6 bases). CDR3 nucleotides: TGTGCCAGCAGCCCCCCAGGGAGGAGTTCGGAGACCCAGTACTTC. Its protein product is CASSPPGRSSETQYF.